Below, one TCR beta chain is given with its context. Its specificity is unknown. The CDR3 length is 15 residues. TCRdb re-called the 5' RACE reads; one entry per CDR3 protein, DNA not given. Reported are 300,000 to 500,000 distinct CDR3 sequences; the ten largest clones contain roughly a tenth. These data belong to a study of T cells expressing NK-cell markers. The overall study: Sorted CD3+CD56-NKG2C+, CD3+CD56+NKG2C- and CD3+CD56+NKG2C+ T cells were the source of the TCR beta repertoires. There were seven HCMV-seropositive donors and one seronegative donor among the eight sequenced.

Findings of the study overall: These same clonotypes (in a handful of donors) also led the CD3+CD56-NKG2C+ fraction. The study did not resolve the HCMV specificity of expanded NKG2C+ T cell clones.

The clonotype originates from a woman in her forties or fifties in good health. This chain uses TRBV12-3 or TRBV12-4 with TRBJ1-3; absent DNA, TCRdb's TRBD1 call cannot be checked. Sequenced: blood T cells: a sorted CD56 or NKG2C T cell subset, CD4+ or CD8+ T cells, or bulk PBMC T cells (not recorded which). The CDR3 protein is CASSFHRGLRNTIYF.